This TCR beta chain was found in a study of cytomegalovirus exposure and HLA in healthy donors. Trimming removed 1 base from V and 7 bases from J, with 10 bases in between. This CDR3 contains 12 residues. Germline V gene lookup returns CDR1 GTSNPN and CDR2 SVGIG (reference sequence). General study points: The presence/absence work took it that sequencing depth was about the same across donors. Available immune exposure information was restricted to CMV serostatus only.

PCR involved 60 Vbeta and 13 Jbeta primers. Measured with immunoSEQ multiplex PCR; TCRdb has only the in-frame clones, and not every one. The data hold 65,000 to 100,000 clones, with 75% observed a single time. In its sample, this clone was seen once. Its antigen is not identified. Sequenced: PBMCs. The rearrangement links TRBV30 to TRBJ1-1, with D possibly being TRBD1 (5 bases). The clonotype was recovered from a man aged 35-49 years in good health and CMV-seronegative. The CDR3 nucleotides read TGTGCCTGGAGTGCGGGGGTCCTTGAAGCTTTCTTT. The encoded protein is CAWSAGVLEAFF.